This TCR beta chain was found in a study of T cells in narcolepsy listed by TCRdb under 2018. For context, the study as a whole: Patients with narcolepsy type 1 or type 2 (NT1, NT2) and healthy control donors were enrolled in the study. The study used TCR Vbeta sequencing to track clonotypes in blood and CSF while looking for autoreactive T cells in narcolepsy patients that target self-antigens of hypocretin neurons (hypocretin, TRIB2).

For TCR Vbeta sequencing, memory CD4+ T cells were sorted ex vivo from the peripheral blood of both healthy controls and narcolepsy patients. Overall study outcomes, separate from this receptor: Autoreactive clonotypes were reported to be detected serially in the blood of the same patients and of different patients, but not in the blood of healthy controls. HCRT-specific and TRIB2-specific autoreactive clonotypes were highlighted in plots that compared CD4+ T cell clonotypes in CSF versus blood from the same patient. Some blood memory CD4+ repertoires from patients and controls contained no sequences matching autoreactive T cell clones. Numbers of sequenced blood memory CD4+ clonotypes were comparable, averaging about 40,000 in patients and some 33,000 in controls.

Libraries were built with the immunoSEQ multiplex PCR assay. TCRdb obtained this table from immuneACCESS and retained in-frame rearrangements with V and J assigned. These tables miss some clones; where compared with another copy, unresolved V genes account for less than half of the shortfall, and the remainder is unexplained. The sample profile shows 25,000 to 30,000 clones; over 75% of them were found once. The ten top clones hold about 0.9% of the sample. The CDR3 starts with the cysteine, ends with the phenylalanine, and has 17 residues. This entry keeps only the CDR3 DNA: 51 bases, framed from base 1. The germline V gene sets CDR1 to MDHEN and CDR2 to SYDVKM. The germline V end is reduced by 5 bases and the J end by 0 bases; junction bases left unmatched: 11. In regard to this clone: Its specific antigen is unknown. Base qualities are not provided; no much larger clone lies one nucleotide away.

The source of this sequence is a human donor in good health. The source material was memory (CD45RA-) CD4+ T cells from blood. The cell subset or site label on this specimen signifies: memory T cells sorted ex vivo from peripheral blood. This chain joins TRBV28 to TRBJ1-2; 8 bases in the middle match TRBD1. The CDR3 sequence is CASSPRDRYSPNYGYTF. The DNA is TGTGCCAGCAGTCCCCGGGACAGGTACAGTCCTAACTATGGCTACACCTTC.